This entry lists 20 T cell receptor delta chains sequenced from one sample in a study of delta chains in infants with herpesvirus infections. Reverse transcription of PBMC RNA used primers specific for the gamma and delta chains. With CATT, TCRdb re-called clones from the RT-PCR reads. The data hold approximately 1,000 delta-chain clones, with 39% observed a single time. The source material was peripheral blood, sampled at time point 3 of longitudinal follow-up. These receptors were taken from a human donor who was a Ugandan infant, either HIV-exposed or HIV-unexposed (not recorded which).

V usage is TRDV1 and J usage is TRDJ1, with TRDD3 matching over 9 bases. CDR1 is TSWWSYY and CDR2 is QGS in the germline V gene. This CDR3 is 16 amino acids long. V lost 2 bases and J lost 3; bases outside the gene matches: 7. This chain's CDR3 is CALGECGTGGPDKLIF. The CDR3 DNA is TGTGCTCTTGGGGAATGTGGAACTGGGGGACCCGATAAACTCATCTTT.

J is TRDJ1 and V is TRDV1, with D maybe TRDD3 (6 bases). Germline lookup yields CDR1 TSWWSYY and CDR2 QGS. The CDR3 length is 20 residues. Trimming removed 3 bases from V and 0 bases from J, with 26 bases in between. The CDR3 spells CALGEGVYEMGVKYTDKLIF. Here the CDR3 DNA reads TGTGCTCTTGGGGAGGGGGTCTACGAAATGGGGGTCAAGTACACCGATAAACTCATCTTT.

The chain links TRDV1 to TRDJ2; D is unclear. The V end was cut by 0 bases, the J end by 1 base, with 15 bases between. Germline CDR1 TSWWSYY, CDR2 QGS. The CDR3 loop spans 18 amino acids. The CDR3 nucleotides read TGTGCTCTTGGGGAACTTACGCCGCCGCCCCTTTTGACAGCACAACTCTTCTTT. Translating it yields CALGELTPPPLLTAQLFF.

This clone was seen only a few times. The V and J genes are TRDV1 and TRDJ1; D is uncertain. The CDR3 has 18 residues. V was clipped by 8 bases and J by 1 base, with 26 bases between them. Germline V gene lookup returns CDR1 TSWWSYY and CDR2 QGS. CDR3 protein: CALSACCAPHRATDKLIF. DNA of the CDR3: TGTGCTCTTTCCGCCTGCTGCGCCCCTCATAGGGCCACCGATAAACTCATCTTT.

The V gene is TRDV3, the J gene TRDJ1; 9 bases are a match to TRDD3. CDR3 length: 20 residues. The germline V gene has CDR1 TVYSNPD and CDR2 GDNSRS (reference sequence). After removal of 1 base from V and 0 bases from J, the junction contained 21 bases not matched to a gene. CDR3 coding DNA: TGTGCCTTTAAGTCCTACCCGGTACTGGGGGACCCCGAATACACCGATAAACTCATCTTT. Protein sequence: CAFKSYPVLGDPEYTDKLIF.

The chain recombines TRDV1 with TRDJ1; D remains unclear. Trimming removed 0 bases from V and 0 bases from J, with 11 bases in between. Germline V gives CDR1 TSWWSYY, CDR2 QGS. This CDR3 is built from 16 residues. DNA of the CDR3: TGTGCTCTTGGGGAACTGACAACCACCTACACCGATAAACTCATCTTT. Its translation is CALGELTTTYTDKLIF.

Within the sample, this clone is large. This CDR3 is CACDTVGISTDKLIF. CDR3 nucleotides: TGTGCCTGTGACACCGTAGGGATAAGCACCGATAAACTCATCTTT. This sequence joins TRDV2 and TRDJ1, with D perhaps matching TRDD3 (6 bases). Germline assignment: CDR1 GEAIGNYY and CDR2 EKD. This CDR3 is 15 amino acids long. The ends were cut back, 0 bases at V and 1 base at J, with 11 bases in the middle.

The CDR3 region is CACDLLGAPLTAQLFF. CDR3 in DNA: TGTGCCTGTGACTTACTGGGGGCCCCTTTGACAGCACAACTCTTCTTT. The V gene is TRDV2, the J gene TRDJ2; 8 positions agree with TRDD3. CDR1 and CDR2 from the germline V gene are GEAIGNYY and EKD. Unmatched junction bases numbered 5, after V lost 3 bases and J lost 0 bases. The CDR3 is 16 amino acids.

The chain joins TRDV2 to TRDJ3; TRDD3 matches 8 bases. Germline loops: CDR1 GEAIGNYY, CDR2 EKD. CDR3 length equals 22 residues. V dropped 3 bases and J dropped 0; count of bases not matched to a gene: 18. The CDR3 nucleotides are TGTGCCTGTGACCCCGCCGACAGGTGGGGATACCTTAGCTCCTGGGACACCCGACAGATGTTTTTC. Its translation is CACDPADRWGYLSSWDTRQMFF.

This clone was counted only a few times. The rearrangement links TRDV1 to TRDJ1; 13 bases agree with TRDD3. The CDR3 is made up of 22 amino acids. CDR1 TSWWSYY and CDR2 QGS come from the germline V gene. V lost 4 bases and J lost 0; bases outside the gene matches: 20. CDR3 DNA: TGTGCTCTTGGGGCCTCCTACGTTTCTTACTGGGGGATACGAAGGTACACCGATAAACTCATCTTT. It encodes CALGASYVSYWGIRRYTDKLIF.

This clone was seen more than once but under ten times. Other nucleotide sequences from this sample produce the same CDR3. Written as DNA, the CDR3 is TGTGCTCTTGGGGACCCCCTTCCTAACATCGTGCTTGGGGGATACACACTCGATAAACTCATCTTT. Protein sequence: CALGDPLPNIVLGGYTLDKLIF. The chain employs TRDV1 and TRDJ1, with 10 positions matching TRDD3. Trimming cost V 3 bases and J 4 bases; bases outside gene matches: 26. The CDR3 sequence is 22 residues long. CDR1 is TSWWSYY, CDR2 QGS, per germline.

This sequence joins TRAV23/DV6 and TRDJ1, with 11 bases identical to TRDD3. The CDR3 loop spans 22 amino acids. J was trimmed by 0 bases and V by 0 bases; bases with no gene match: 22. CDR1 is NTAFDY and CDR2 is IRPDVSE in the germline V gene (reference sequence). CDR3 sequence (DNA): TGTGCAGCAAGCAGGCGACTACGACCAAGATACTGGGGGATATACGACACCGATAAACTCATCTTT. This encodes CAASRRLRPRYWGIYDTDKLIF.

The chain carries TRDV2 and TRDJ3; 13 bases align to TRDD3. The CDR3 contains 21 residues. J lost 0 bases, V lost 3 bases, and 10 bases had no gene match. Per germline, CDR1 GEAIGNYY and CDR2 EKD. In DNA, the CDR3 is TGTGCCTGTGACCCCCTTTACTGGGGGATACGCAGCTCCTGGGACACCCGACAGATGTTTTTC. Protein sequence: CACDPLYWGIRSSWDTRQMFF.

This clone was seen only a few times. The rearrangement uses TRDV1 and TRDJ1; 7 bases map to TRDD2. The CDR3 spans 18 residues. Trimming took 5 bases from V and 3 from J; bases not matched to a gene: 18. Germline assignment: CDR1 TSWWSYY and CDR2 QGS. CDR3 DNA sequence: TGTGCTCTTGGGAAAGGCCTTTCCTACCCCGCTATACCCGATAAACTCATCTTT. It specifies CALGKGLSYPAIPDKLIF.

The gene calls are TRDV3 and TRDJ3, with TRDD3 matching 11 bases. The germline CDR1 and CDR2 sequences are TVYSNPD and GDNSRS (reference sequence). This CDR3 is built from 21 residues. Trimming took 0 bases from V and 5 from J; bases not matched to a gene: 18. The CDR3 loop is CAFSKAPPYWGIIRDTRQMFF. The CDR3, as DNA: TGTGCCTTTAGCAAGGCTCCCCCCTACTGGGGGATAATCCGGGACACCCGACAGATGTTTTTC.

This clone is classed as large (0.1 to 1%). The chain uses TRDV1 and TRDJ1; TRDD3 matches 8 bases. The V segment lost 1 base and the J segment 0 bases; nucleotides outside the gene matches: 19. CDR1 is TSWWSYY, CDR2 QGS, per germline. CDR3 length: 21 residues. CDR3 sequence reads: CALGEPPSILLGASYTDKLIF. The CDR3 DNA reads TGTGCTCTTGGGGAACCCCCGTCGATCCTACTGGGGGCCTCGTACACCGATAAACTCATCTTT.

This rearrangement joins TRDV1 to TRDJ1, with 8 bases that match TRDD3. The ends lost 2 bases at V and 0 bases at J; junction bases unmatched: 32. Germline V gives CDR1 TSWWSYY, CDR2 QGS. CDR3 length: 25 amino acids. The DNA of the CDR3 is TGTGCTCTTGGGGAAGGTACCAGCCCCCTACTGGGGGTGGGGTGGCCAATTTCCTACACCGATAAACTCATCTTT. This codes for CALGEGTSPLLGVGWPISYTDKLIF.

The chain combines TRDV1 with TRDJ1, with TRDD3 matching 11 bases. CDR3 length: 22 amino acids. Germline-derived CDR1 and CDR2 are TSWWSYY and QGS. Trimming at V came to 0 bases and at J to 6 bases, leaving 24 bases not matched to a gene. Here the CDR3 DNA reads TGTGCTCTTGGGGAACTATTGTTCTTCCCGACTAGGGGCTGGGGGATACATAATAAACTCATCTTT. Protein sequence: CALGELLFFPTRGWGIHNKLIF.

This clone has more than one count but fewer than ten. The gene calls are TRDV3 and TRDJ1, with TRDD3 matching over 10 bases. The germline V gene encodes CDR1 TVYSNPD and CDR2 GDNSRS (reference sequence). This CDR3 has 21 residues. V lost 1 base, J lost 2 bases, and 25 bases stayed unmatched. CDR3 DNA: TGTGCCTTTACCCTTACGGACCTGTACTGGGGGATGAAAACCGGGACCGATAAACTCATCTTT. Its translation: CAFTLTDLYWGMKTGTDKLIF.

This clone was observed a handful of times. This sequence joins TRDV2 and TRDJ3, with 10 nucleotides matching TRDD3. CDR1 GEAIGNYY and CDR2 EKD come from the germline V gene. After removal of 0 bases from V and 0 bases from J, the junction contained 1 base not matched to a gene. This CDR3 is 18 amino acids long. This CDR3 is CACDTAGGYSWDTRQMFF. In nucleotides, the CDR3 is TGTGCCTGTGACACCGCTGGGGGATACTCCTGGGACACCCGACAGATGTTTTTC.